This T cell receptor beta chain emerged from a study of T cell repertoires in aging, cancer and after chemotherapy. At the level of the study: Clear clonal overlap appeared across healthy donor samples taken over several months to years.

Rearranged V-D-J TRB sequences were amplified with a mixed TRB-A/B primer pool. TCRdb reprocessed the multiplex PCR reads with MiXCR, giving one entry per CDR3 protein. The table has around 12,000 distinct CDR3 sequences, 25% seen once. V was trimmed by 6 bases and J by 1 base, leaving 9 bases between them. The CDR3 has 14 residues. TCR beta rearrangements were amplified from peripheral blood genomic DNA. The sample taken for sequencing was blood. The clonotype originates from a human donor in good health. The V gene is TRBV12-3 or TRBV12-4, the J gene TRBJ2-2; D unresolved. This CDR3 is CASRARKNTGELFF. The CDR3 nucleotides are TGTGCCAGCAGAGCACGGAAGAACACCGGGGAGCTGTTTTTT.